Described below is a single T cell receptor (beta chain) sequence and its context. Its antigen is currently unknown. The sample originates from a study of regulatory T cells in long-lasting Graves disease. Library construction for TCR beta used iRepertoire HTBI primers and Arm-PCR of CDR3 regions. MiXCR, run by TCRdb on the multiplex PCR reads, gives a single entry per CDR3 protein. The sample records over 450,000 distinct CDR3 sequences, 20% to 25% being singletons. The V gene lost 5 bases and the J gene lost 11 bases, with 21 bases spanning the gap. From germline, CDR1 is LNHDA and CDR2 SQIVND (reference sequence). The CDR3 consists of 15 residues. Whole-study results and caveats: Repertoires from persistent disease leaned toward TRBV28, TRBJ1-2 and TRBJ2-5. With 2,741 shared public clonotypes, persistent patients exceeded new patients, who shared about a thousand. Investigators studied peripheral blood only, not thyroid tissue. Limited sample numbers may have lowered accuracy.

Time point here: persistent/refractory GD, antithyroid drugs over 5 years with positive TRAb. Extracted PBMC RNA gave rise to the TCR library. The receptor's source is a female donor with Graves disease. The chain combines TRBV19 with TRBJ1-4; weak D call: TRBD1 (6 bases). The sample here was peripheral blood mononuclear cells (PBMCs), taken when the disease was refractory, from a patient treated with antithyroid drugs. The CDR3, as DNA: TGTGCCAGTAGTCCTTCCGGGACACTCCCGGCTAAACTGTTTTTT. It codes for CASSPSGTLPAKLFF.